This record covers a single T cell receptor (beta chain). This sample was taken from a study of monozygotic twins with inflammatory bowel disease. A roughly 2.5 ml blood sample was drawn per donor. CDR1 SGHTA and CDR2 FQGNSA come from the germline V gene. The CDR3 length is 15 residues. TCRdb reprocessed the 5' RACE reads; each CDR3 protein has one entry and no DNA is given. Here the sample table reports roughly 200,000 distinct CDR3 sequences. The sequencing sample was made of blood. This TCR was recovered from a human donor with ulcerative colitis or Crohn's disease, or a healthy co-twin of an affected twin (not recorded which). The chain employs TRBV7-2 and TRBJ2-1; the TRBD2 assignment by TCRdb is unverifiable without DNA. The CDR3: CASSAGGADYNEQFF.